A single sample gave rise to the 8 T cell receptor beta chains below, sequenced in a study of blood T cell repertoires in COVID-19. Sequencing used immunoSEQ multiplex PCR; TCRdb keeps in-frame clones, though not all of them. The sample includes about 97,000 clones, just over 90% of them seen just once. Sequencing input: peripheral blood. Source of these receptors: a man in his fifties or sixties with acute or convalescent COVID-19.

The chain has TRBV5-1 and TRBJ1-4; the match to TRBD1 covers 9 bases. CDR1 and CDR2 from the germline V gene are SGHRS and YFSETQ. This CDR3 has 15 residues. Germline trimming cut 4 bases from V and 7 bases from J; bases unmatched to any gene: 8. CDR3 loop: CASSRTGGGGEKLFF. Written as DNA, the CDR3 is TGCGCCAGCAGCCGTACAGGGGGCGGTGGTGAAAAACTGTTTTTT.

The genes are TRBV19 and TRBJ1-5; 7 nucleotides match TRBD1. Germline V gene data show CDR1 as LNHDA and CDR2 as SQIVND (reference sequence). J was trimmed by 5 bases and V by 5 bases; bases with no gene match: 9. The CDR3 has 15 residues. The CDR3 DNA sequence: TGTGCCAGTAGTCCTGACAGGGAAGGCGATCAGCCCCAGCATTTT. It encodes CASSPDREGDQPQHF.

This chain connects TRBV6-5 to TRBJ2-5; possibly TRBD2 for D (5 bases). Trimming removed 6 bases at V and 5 bases at J, with 16 bases between. CDR1 and CDR2 (germline): MNHEY, SVGAGI. The CDR3 totals 14 residues. CDR3 DNA sequence: TGTGCCAGCAGCGTCGAAGGGTGGAGGGAGACCCAGTACTTC. This translates into CASSVEGWRETQYF.

The chain employs TRBV2 and TRBJ1-6; D call uncertain. Trimming removed 4 bases from V and 0 bases from J, with 7 bases in between. Germline loops: CDR1 SNHLY, CDR2 FYNNEI. There are 15 residues in the CDR3. The CDR3 is CASSARSSYNSPLHF. The CDR3 nucleotides are TGTGCCAGCAGTGCTAGGAGCTCCTATAATTCACCCCTCCACTTT.

The V call is TRBV7-7, the J call TRBJ2-1; D unclear. V was clipped by 1 base and J by 5 bases, with 9 bases between them. The germline V gene has CDR1 SSHAT and CDR2 FNYEAQ (reference sequence). This CDR3 is 14 amino acids long. CDR3 in amino acids: CASSLEFLNNEQFF. The DNA of the CDR3 is TGTGCCAGCAGCTTAGAGTTCCTAAACAATGAGCAGTTCTTC.

V usage is TRBV7-9 and J usage is TRBJ1-1; 7 positions match TRBD1. J gave up 1 base and V 3 bases, and 5 bases lay outside the gene matches. Per the germline V gene, CDR1 is SEHNR and CDR2 is FQNEAQ (reference sequence). The CDR3 is 15 residues long. CDR3 DNA sequence: TGTGCCAGCAGCTTTTTGACAGGGCAGAACACTGAAGCTTTCTTT. It translates to CASSFLTGQNTEAFF.

The V and J genes are TRBV6-2 or TRBV6-3 and TRBJ2-5; no reliable D call. Germline V gene sequence: CDR1 MNHEY, CDR2 SVGEGT. The germline V and J ends were trimmed by 3 bases and 4 bases, with 12 bases remaining between them. The CDR3 totals 14 residues. Written as DNA, the CDR3 is TGTGCCAGCAGTTATTCGGTACCTCCAGAGACCCAGTACTTC. Its protein product is CASSYSVPPETQYF.

This clone was recorded only once. The chain combines TRBV5-4 with TRBJ1-1, with 8 positions matching TRBD1. The junction had 11 bases not matched to a gene; V was cut back by 7 bases and J by 6 bases. This CDR3 spans 14 amino acids. Germline V CDR1 and CDR2: SGHNT, YYREEE (reference sequence). The CDR3 DNA sequence: TGTGCCAGCGGGAAGGACAGGGCGCGGGCTGAAGCTTTCTTT. Protein product: CASGKDRARAEAFF.